The 22 T cell receptor beta chains in this list originate from one sample, sequenced in a study of blood T cells in healthy people across ages. A second roughly 6 to 11 cycle PCR used barcoded and J-beta primers. TCRdb called the 5' RACE reads again in MiXCR, with one record for every CDR3 protein. The sample records 1.5 million to 2 million distinct CDR3 sequences, around 48% being singletons. The source material was blood. Every receptor here comes from a woman aged 40 to 55 in good health.

The V and J genes are TRBV20-1 and TRBJ2-1; 11 bases fit TRBD2. The V gene end was trimmed by 6 bases and the J gene end by 4 bases; junction bases not matched to a gene: 5. CDR1 and CDR2 (germline): DFQATT, SNEGSKA (reference sequence). The length of the CDR3 is 14 residues. The CDR3 loop is CSARIAGGYNEQFF. CDR3 in DNA: TGCAGTGCGCGCATAGCGGGGGGGTACAATGAGCAGTTCTTC.

This chain joins TRBV12-3 or TRBV12-4 and TRBJ2-7; D is possibly TRBD1 (5 bases). The CDR3 sequence is 14 residues long. V was trimmed by 6 bases and J by 2 bases, leaving 14 bases between them. The CDR3 protein is CASSANQGPYEQYF. DNA of the CDR3: TGTGCCAGCAGCGCTAATCAGGGCCCCTACGAGCAGTACTTC.

This chain joins TRBV25-1 and TRBJ1-2, with D perhaps TRBD1 (5 bases). The V gene's germline CDR1 is MGHDK and CDR2 SYGVNS. CDR3 length: 14 amino acids. Trimming stripped 4 bases from V and 4 bases from J, with 13 bases between. The CDR3 nucleotides read TGTGCCAGCAGTGCTACAGGTTTAGGCTATGGCTACACCTTC. It specifies CASSATGLGYGYTF.

This clonotype was seen a handful of times. Just one base apart from a much larger clone, this may be a read error. The chain's CDR3 is CSLGGTSGGSYNEQYF. DNA for the CDR3: TGCAGCCTCGGAGGGACTAGCGGGGGGTCCTACAATGAGCAGTACTTC. The gene calls are TRBV29-1 and TRBJ2-1, with 15 bases matching TRBD2. The last part of the DNA fits TRBJ2-7 better; the J call may be wrong. Germline CDR1 and CDR2: SQVTM and ANQGSEA. This CDR3 spans 16 amino acids.

The chain links TRBV21-1 to TRBJ2-5; the table's D call TRBD2 went unverified against the DNA. TRBV21-1 is designated a pseudogene. CDR3 size: 15 residues. The CDR3 region has the DNA TGTGCCAGCAGCAAAGGTCGGGATGGGCAAGAGACCCAGTACTTC. It specifies CASSKGRDGQETQYF.

This sequence joins TRBV7-9 and TRBJ2-6; 9 bases align to TRBD1. V shed 3 bases, J shed 4 bases, and the junction held 7 bases outside the gene matches. Germline CDR1 is SEHNR and CDR2 is FQNEAQ (reference sequence). This CDR3 has 17 amino acids. The CDR3 sequence: CASSLGTGPPGANVLTF. The DNA for the CDR3 is TGTGCCAGCAGCTTGGGGACAGGGCCCCCCGGGGCCAACGTCCTGACTTTC. Complete variable domain (other parts from reference TRBV7-9 and TRBJ2-6): DTGVSQNPRHKITKRGQNVTFRCDPISEHNRLYWYRQTLGQGPEFLTYFQNEAQLEKSRLLSDRFSAERPKGSFSTLEIQRTEQGDSAMYLCASSLGTGPPGANVLTFGAGSRLTVL.

V and J are TRBV6-2 or TRBV6-3 and TRBJ2-7; no reliable D call. This CDR3 is built from 14 residues. Per germline, CDR1 MNHEY and CDR2 SVGEGT. The V end was cut by 7 bases, the J end by 0 bases, with 13 bases between. CDR3 sequence reads: CASTQWGSSYEQYF. The CDR3 DNA reads TGTGCCAGCACCCAGTGGGGATCCTCCTACGAGCAGTACTTC.

J is TRBJ2-7 and V is TRBV13; 9 nucleotides align to TRBD1. The CDR3 is made up of 16 amino acids. The germline CDR1 and CDR2 sequences are PRHDT and FYEKMQ (reference sequence). Unmatched junction bases numbered 8, after V lost 5 bases and J lost 0 bases. CDR3 coding DNA: TGTGCCAGCAGCCCGTCGACAGGGGGGTCCTCCTACGAGCAGTACTTC. It is translated as CASSPSTGGSSYEQYF.

This chain uses TRBV4-1 with TRBJ2-3; 11 bases match TRBD2. CDR1 and CDR2 from the germline V gene are MGHRA and YSYEKL. The CDR3 sequence is 24 residues long. V was pared by 3 bases and J by 0 bases, with 26 bases of the junction left unmatched. The CDR3 spells CASSQDDKDRVTSGTNSSTDTQYF. Here the CDR3 DNA reads TGCGCCAGCAGCCAGGACGACAAGGACAGGGTGACTAGCGGGACGAATTCTAGCACAGATACGCAGTATTTT.

This clonotype was found once. The genes are TRBV7-9 and TRBJ2-1; maybe TRBD2 (6 bases). The J call is doubtful: the DNA matches TRBJ2-7 better. Germline values: CDR1 SEHNR, CDR2 FQNEAQ (reference sequence). The CDR3 is made up of 17 amino acids. In DNA, the CDR3 is TGTGCCAGCAGTTCACGGGACTCAGCGAGCTCCTACAATGAGCAGTACTTC. This sequence encodes CASSSRDSASSYNEQYF.

The chain employs TRBV5-1 and TRBJ2-5, with D tentatively TRBD2 (6 bases). The CDR3 extends over 16 amino acids. The germline CDR1 and CDR2 sequences are SGHRS and YFSETQ. Trimming removed 0 bases at V and 0 bases at J, with 12 bases between. The DNA of the CDR3 is TGCGCCAGCAGCTTGGGCTCTCAGCGGGACCAAGAGACCCAGTACTTC. This translates into CASSLGSQRDQETQYF.

V gene TRBV15 combines with J gene TRBJ2-3; 7 bases map to TRBD1. The V gene end was trimmed by 6 bases and the J gene end by 2 bases; junction bases not matched to a gene: 8. This CDR3 is built from 15 residues. Germline V gene data show CDR1 as LNHNV and CDR2 as YYDKDF (reference sequence). The DNA for the CDR3 is TGTGCCACCAGGGATGACAGGGATGACACAGATACGCAGTATTTT. It yields the protein CATRDDRDDTDTQYF.

In its sample, this clonotype was seen a few times. The CDR3 region has the DNA TGTGCCATCAGGGGCGGAACCCTATTGGATGAGCAGTTCTTC. Translated, it gives CAIRGGTLLDEQFF. The chain carries TRBV10-3 and TRBJ2-1; D gene uncertain. The CDR3 loop spans 14 amino acids. V dropped 6 bases and J dropped 8 bases, with 17 bases sitting between them. Germline CDR1 reads ENHRY; CDR2 reads SYGVKD.

In DNA, the CDR3 is TGTGCCAGCAGCTCCGTTTGGGGGCGGCGGGGGGATGGCGAGCAGTTCTTC. Encoded protein: CASSSVWGRRGDGEQFF. This chain links TRBV11-2 with TRBJ2-1; 8 nucleotides agree with TRBD2. The CDR3 has 17 residues. V gave up 4 bases and J gave up 10 bases; unmatched junction bases: 18. Germline V gives CDR1 SGHAT, CDR2 FQNNGV.

This clonotype has a handful of counts. This rearrangement joins TRBV6-2 or TRBV6-3 to TRBJ2-3; D is possibly TRBD2 (5 bases). Deletions cut 2 bases from V and 5 bases from J, with 23 bases between. The CDR3 spans 18 residues. CDR1 MNHEY and CDR2 SVGEGT come from the germline V gene. This CDR3 is CASSYHSISDFNRDTQYF. In DNA, the CDR3 is TGTGCCAGCAGTTACCATAGTATTAGCGACTTCAACCGAGATACGCAGTATTTT.

V and J are TRBV28 and TRBJ2-3; 7 bases line up with TRBD1. The CDR3 totals 13 residues. Unmatched junction bases numbered 4, after V lost 5 bases and J lost 5 bases. Germline loops: CDR1 MDHEN, CDR2 SYDVKM. The CDR3 spells CASSRQGVDTQYF. The CDR3 DNA reads TGTGCCAGCAGTCGACAGGGTGTAGATACGCAGTATTTT.

The sample holds a few counts of this clonotype. The V call is TRBV4-1, the J call TRBJ2-5; no clear D. There are 13 residues in the CDR3. Per the germline V gene, CDR1 is MGHRA and CDR2 is YSYEKL. Trimming removed 2 bases from V and 1 base from J, with 5 bases in between. This CDR3 is CASSQTLQETQYF. CDR3 nucleotides: TGCGCCAGCAGCCAAACCCTCCAAGAGACCCAGTACTTC.

V usage is TRBV11-2 and J usage is TRBJ1-4; tentative D call: TRBD1 (5 bases). Germline assignment: CDR1 SGHAT and CDR2 FQNNGV. There are 15 residues in the CDR3. The V end lost 3 bases, the J end lost 7 bases, and 15 bases lay between the germline ends. For the CDR3, the DNA is TGTGCCAGCAGCTTGCCAGGGTCACGCAGTGAAAAACTGTTTTTT. Translation: CASSLPGSRSEKLFF.

This clonotype was seen a few times. This chain links TRBV4-3 with TRBJ2-5; D gene unclear. The CDR3 has 14 residues. Trimming stripped 0 bases from V and 1 base from J, with 6 bases between. The V gene's germline CDR1 is LGHNA and CDR2 YSLEER. This CDR3 reads CASSQDNGQETQYF. CDR3 coding DNA: TGCGCCAGCAGCCAAGATAACGGCCAAGAGACCCAGTACTTC.

The rearrangement joins TRBV14 to TRBJ1-4; D is ambiguous. V shed 2 bases and J shed 8 bases, with 12 bases lying between them. CDR3 length: 14 residues. Germline V lookup: CDR1 SGHDN, CDR2 FVKESK. CDR3 nucleotides: TGTGCCAGCAGCCAAATAGGCCATGGGGAAAAACTGTTTTTT. This codes for CASSQIGHGEKLFF.

This clonotype was seen a few times. This chain uses TRBV7-2 with TRBJ2-7, with TRBD2 matching over 14 bases. Germline trimming cut 5 bases from V and 2 bases from J; bases unmatched to any gene: 8. Germline-derived CDR1 and CDR2 are SGHTA and FQGNSA. CDR3 length: 17 residues. For the CDR3, the DNA is TGTGCCAGCAGCGCGAGACTAGCGGGGGGGCCCCCCTACGAGCAGTACTTC. This codes for CASSARLAGGPPYEQYF.

This clonotype appeared once. The chain uses TRBV20-1 and TRBJ1-1; perhaps TRBD1 as D (5 bases). Germline CDR1 DFQATT, CDR2 SNEGSKA (reference sequence). The ends were cut back, 6 bases at V and 9 bases at J, with 23 bases in the middle. The CDR3 is made up of 14 amino acids. CDR3 nucleotide sequence: TGCAGTGCCTTTAATATGGGGACCCAGCAAAAAGCTTTCTTT. This gives the protein CSAFNMGTQQKAFF.